The clone carrying this T cell receptor beta chain has more than one count but fewer than ten. Its specificity is unknown. Both 60 Vbeta primers and 13 Jbeta primers went into the PCR. Sequencing was performed with immunoSEQ multiplex PCR; in TCRdb, only in-frame clones are kept and a portion is missing. The sample carries about 150,000 clones, 80% recorded once. Germline V lookup: CDR1 MGHRA, CDR2 YSYEKL. The CDR3 covers 14 residues. V gave up 3 bases and J gave up 1 base, with 6 bases separating them. This sample is drawn from a study of cytomegalovirus exposure and HLA in healthy donors. Study-wide results and caveats: The likely origin of a cluster of highly shared sequence variants was a sequencing artifact.

The chain has TRBV4-1 and TRBJ2-2; D remains unclear. The TCR comes from a man aged 30 to 39 in good health and CMV-seropositive. The sample comprised PBMCs. The CDR3 bases are TGCGCCAGCAGCCATAGAGGGAACACCGGGGAGCTGTTTTTT. Its translation is CASSHRGNTGELFF.